A selection of T cell receptor beta chains follows, all from one sample in a study of control samples from healthy donors and cancer patients. The data were produced by immunoSEQ multiplex PCR, yet TCRdb's version contains in-frame clones alone and is incomplete. The table shows 130,000 or so clones, with 91% occurring only once. Sequencing input: blood. These TCRs come from a man younger than 35 in good health. CDR3s include the opening cysteine and the closing phenylalanine or tryptophan. Each record gives: D gene, V gene, J gene, clone size, CDR3 DNA, CDR3 protein. The D gene is left open where the match is weak. Part of the rows lack a size; the others show once, few, many or a class for expanded clones.

D: -
V: TRBV3-1/TRBV3-2
J: TRBJ1-2
size: few
DNA: TGTGCCAGCAGCCAAAAACCCCAAGCCTCTCGCTATGGCTACACCTTC
CDR3: CASSQKPQASRYGYTF

D: -
V: TRBV4-1
J: TRBJ1-2
size: -
DNA: TGCGCCGGCAGCCGACCGGACACGAACTATGGCTACACCTTC
CDR3: CAGSRPDTNYGYTF

D: -
V: TRBV7-8
J: TRBJ1-4
size: -
DNA: TGTGCCAGCAGCTTAGCGCAAAGGGCGGCTAATGAAAAACTGTTTTTT
CDR3: CASSLAQRAANEKLFF

D: -
V: TRBV6-5
J: TRBJ2-5
size: -
DNA: TGTGCCAGCAGCCGCCGGGACGGAGAAGAGACCCAGTACTTC
CDR3: CASSRRDGEETQYF

D: TRBD1
V: TRBV7-6
J: TRBJ2-5
size: -
DNA: TGTGCCAGCAGCTCTAGGAGCGGACAGGGGAGTGAGACCCAGTACTTC
CDR3: CASSSRSGQGSETQYF

D: TRBD2
V: TRBV3-1/TRBV3-2
J: TRBJ2-3
size: -
DNA: TGTGCCAGCAGCCTCGCGGGGGGATCCCCCACAGATACGCAGTATTTT
CDR3: CASSLAGGSPTDTQYF

D: -
V: TRBV14
J: TRBJ2-1
size: -
DNA: TGTGCCAGCAGCCAATGGGGGGCTGGTGAGCAGTTCTTC
CDR3: CASSQWGAGEQFF

D: -
V: TRBV7-9
J: TRBJ1-4
size: -
DNA: TGTGCCAGCAGCTTAGGTCGGGCGGCAGCTAATGAAAAACTGTTTTTT
CDR3: CASSLGRAAANEKLFF

D: TRBD1
V: TRBV6-2/TRBV6-3
J: TRBJ1-1
size: -
DNA: TGTGCCAGCAGTCCCCGGGACAGGACTGAAGCTTTCTTT
CDR3: CASSPRDRTEAFF

D: -
V: TRBV5-6
J: TRBJ2-1
size: -
DNA: TGTGCCAGCAGCTTGGCCGGGAATGAGCAGTTCTTC
CDR3: CASSLAGNEQFF

D: -
V: TRBV27
J: TRBJ2-2
size: -
DNA: TGTGCCAGCAGTTTATTAGGGCACCCGAACACCGGGGAGCTGTTTTTT
CDR3: CASSLLGHPNTGELFF

D: -
V: TRBV29-1
J: TRBJ1-5
size: -
DNA: TGCAGCGTTGTTCAGGGCAATCAGCCCCAGCATTTT
CDR3: CSVVQGNQPQHF

D: TRBD1
V: TRBV19
J: TRBJ1-1
size: -
DNA: TGTGCCAGTAGGCCCAACAGGGGGCGCTTGGGCACTGAAGCTTTCTTT
CDR3: CASRPNRGRLGTEAFF

D: -
V: TRBV4-3
J: TRBJ1-2
size: -
DNA: TGCGCCAGCAGCCAAGATCTTACCCTGGACGGCTCCTATGGCTACACCTTC
CDR3: CASSQDLTLDGSYGYTF

D: -
V: TRBV2
J: TRBJ2-5
size: -
DNA: TGTGCCCACGGCCGGGCGGGCGGGGAGACCCAGTACTTC
CDR3: CAHGRAGGETQYF

D: TRBD1
V: TRBV18
J: TRBJ1-2
size: -
DNA: TGTGCCAGCTCACCCGGAGACAGGGGAGGTCAAGGCTACACCTTC
CDR3: CASSPGDRGGQGYTF

D: -
V: TRBV12-3/TRBV12-4
J: TRBJ2-7
size: -
DNA: TGTGCCAGCAGTTTCAGAGGAGACTACGAGCAGTACTTC
CDR3: CASSFRGDYEQYF

D: -
V: TRBV4-1
J: TRBJ2-5
size: -
DNA: TGCGCCAGCAGCCAAGTAGGAGGAGAGACCCAGTACTTC
CDR3: CASSQVGGETQYF

D: -
V: TRBV12-5
J: TRBJ2-3
size: -
DNA: TGTGCTAGTGGTCCCCAGTCAGATACGCAGTATTTT
CDR3: CASGPQSDTQYF

D: TRBD1
V: TRBV5-1
J: TRBJ1-1
size: -
DNA: TGCGCCAGCAGCTCCCGGACAGGGGGCGTCGACACTGAAGCTTTCTTT
CDR3: CASSSRTGGVDTEAFF

D: -
V: TRBV9
J: TRBJ2-6
size: -
DNA: TGTGCCAGCAGCGTACAAGGGGGAGGGATCTCTGGGGCCAACGTCCTGACTTTC
CDR3: CASSVQGGGISGANVLTF

D: TRBD1
V: TRBV18
J: TRBJ1-1
size: few
DNA: TGTGCCAGCTCACAGATGACAGGGTCGAACACTGAAGCTTTCTTT
CDR3: CASSQMTGSNTEAFF

D: -
V: TRBV19
J: TRBJ1-2
size: -
DNA: TGTGCCAGTACCCCCCCGGGGGGGGACTTCTATGGCTACACCTTC
CDR3: CASTPPGGDFYGYTF

D: TRBD1
V: TRBV6-5
J: TRBJ1-2
size: once
DNA: TGTGCCAGCAGCCGGGACAGGGCCCCCTATGGCTACACCTTC
CDR3: CASSRDRAPYGYTF

D: TRBD1
V: TRBV19
J: TRBJ2-7
size: -
DNA: TGTGCCAGTAGTATGACAGGGACCTACGAGCAGTACTTC
CDR3: CASSMTGTYEQYF

D: -
V: TRBV19
J: TRBJ1-3
size: -
DNA: TGTGCCAGTAGCCTACAGGATTTCTCTGGAAACACCATATATTTT
CDR3: CASSLQDFSGNTIYF